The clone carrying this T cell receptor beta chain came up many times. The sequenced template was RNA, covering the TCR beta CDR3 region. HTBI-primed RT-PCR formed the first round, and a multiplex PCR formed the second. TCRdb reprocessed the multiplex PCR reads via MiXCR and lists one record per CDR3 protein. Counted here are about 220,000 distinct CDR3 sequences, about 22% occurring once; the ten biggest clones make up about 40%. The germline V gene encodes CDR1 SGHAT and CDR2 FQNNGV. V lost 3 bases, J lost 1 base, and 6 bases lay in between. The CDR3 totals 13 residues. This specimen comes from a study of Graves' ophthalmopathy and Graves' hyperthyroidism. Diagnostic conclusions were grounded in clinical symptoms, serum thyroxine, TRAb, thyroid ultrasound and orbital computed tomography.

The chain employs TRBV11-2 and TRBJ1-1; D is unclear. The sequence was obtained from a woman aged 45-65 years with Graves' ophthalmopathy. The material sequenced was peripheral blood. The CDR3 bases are TGTGCCAGCAGCTTTCTGGCGAACACTGAAGCTTTCTTT. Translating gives CASSFLANTEAFF.